This record concerns one T cell receptor beta chain sequence. One end of the junction is discordant with germline, which a read error may explain. Germline V gene lookup returns CDR1 SSHAT and CDR2 FNYEAQ (reference sequence). The CDR3 runs to 14 residues. The source of the sample is a study of OX40 agonist ivuxolimab in advanced cancers. The overall study: Past anti-PD-1, anti-PD-L1 or anti-CTLA-4 therapy was accepted, and approximately 40% had received some.

Sequencing was performed with immunoSEQ multiplex PCR; in TCRdb, only in-frame clones are kept and a portion is missing. Here the sample spans 95,000 to 150,000 clones, 75% to 90% being singletons. The source was CD4+ or CD8+ T cells sorted from blood, collected in a trial of the OX40 agonist ivuxolimab. The clonotype comes from an adult with an advanced solid tumor such as melanoma, head and neck, liver or kidney cancer. V usage is TRBV7-7 and J usage is TRBJ2-3, with D perhaps given as TRBD1 or TRBD2 (5 bases each). The CDR3 DNA follows: TGTGCTAGCAGCTTAGGGGAGAACACAGATACGCAGTATTTT. As protein: CASSLGENTDTQYF.